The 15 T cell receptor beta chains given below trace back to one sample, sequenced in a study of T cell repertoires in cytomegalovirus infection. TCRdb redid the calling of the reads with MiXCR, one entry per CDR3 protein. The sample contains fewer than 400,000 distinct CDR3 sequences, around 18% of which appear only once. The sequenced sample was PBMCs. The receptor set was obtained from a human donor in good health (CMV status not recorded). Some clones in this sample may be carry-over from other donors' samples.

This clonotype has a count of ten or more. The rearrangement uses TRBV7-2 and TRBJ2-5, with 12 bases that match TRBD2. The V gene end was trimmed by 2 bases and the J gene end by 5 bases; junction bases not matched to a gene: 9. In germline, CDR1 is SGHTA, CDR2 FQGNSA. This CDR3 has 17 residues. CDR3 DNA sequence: TGTGCCAGCAGCTTACGCCTAGCGGGAGGGCCTGGGGAGACCCAGTACTTC. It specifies CASSLRLAGGPGETQYF.

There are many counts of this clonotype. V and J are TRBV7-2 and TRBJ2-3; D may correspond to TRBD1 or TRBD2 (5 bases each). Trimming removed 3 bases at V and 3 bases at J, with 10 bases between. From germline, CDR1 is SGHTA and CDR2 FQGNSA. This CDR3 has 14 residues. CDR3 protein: CASSFMGETDTQYF. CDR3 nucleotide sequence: TGTGCCAGCAGCTTTATGGGGGAGACAGATACGCAGTATTTT.

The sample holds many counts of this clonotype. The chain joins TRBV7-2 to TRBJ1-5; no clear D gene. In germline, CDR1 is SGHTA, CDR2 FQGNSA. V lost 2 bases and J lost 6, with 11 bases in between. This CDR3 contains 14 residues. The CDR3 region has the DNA TGTGCCAGCAGCTTAAGCTCACGGGGTCAGCCCCAGCATTTT. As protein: CASSLSSRGQPQHF.

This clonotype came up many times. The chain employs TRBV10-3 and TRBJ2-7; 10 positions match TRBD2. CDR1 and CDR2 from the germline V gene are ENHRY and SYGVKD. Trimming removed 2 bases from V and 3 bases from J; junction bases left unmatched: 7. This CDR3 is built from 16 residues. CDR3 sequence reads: CAISEGTSGNYYEQYF. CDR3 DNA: TGTGCCATCAGTGAGGGAACTAGCGGGAATTACTACGAGCAGTACTTC.

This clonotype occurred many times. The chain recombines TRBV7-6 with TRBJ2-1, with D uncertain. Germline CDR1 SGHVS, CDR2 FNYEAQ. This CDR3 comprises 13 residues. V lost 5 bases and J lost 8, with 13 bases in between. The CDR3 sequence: CASSPEVGYEQFF. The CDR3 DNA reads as TGTGCCAGCAGCCCCGAGGTGGGATATGAGCAGTTCTTC.

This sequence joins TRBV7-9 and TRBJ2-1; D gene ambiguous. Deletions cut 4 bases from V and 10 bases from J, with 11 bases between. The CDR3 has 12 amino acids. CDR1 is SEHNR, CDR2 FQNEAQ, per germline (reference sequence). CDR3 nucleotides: TGTGCCAGCAGCTCAGACTGGCAGGAGCAGTTCTTC. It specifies CASSSDWQEQFF.

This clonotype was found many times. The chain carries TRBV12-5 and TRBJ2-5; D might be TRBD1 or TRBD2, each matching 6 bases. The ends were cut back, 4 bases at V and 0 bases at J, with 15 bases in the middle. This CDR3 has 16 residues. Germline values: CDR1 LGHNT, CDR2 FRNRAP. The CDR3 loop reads CASGSPGAGYQETQYF. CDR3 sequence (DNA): TGTGCTAGTGGTTCCCCGGGGGCGGGATACCAAGAGACCCAGTACTTC.

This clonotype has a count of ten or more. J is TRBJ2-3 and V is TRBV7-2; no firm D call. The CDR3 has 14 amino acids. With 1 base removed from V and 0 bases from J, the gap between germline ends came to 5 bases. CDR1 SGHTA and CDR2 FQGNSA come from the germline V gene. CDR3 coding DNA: TGTGCCAGCAGCTTAGAGTTTAGCACAGATACGCAGTATTTT. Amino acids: CASSLEFSTDTQYF.

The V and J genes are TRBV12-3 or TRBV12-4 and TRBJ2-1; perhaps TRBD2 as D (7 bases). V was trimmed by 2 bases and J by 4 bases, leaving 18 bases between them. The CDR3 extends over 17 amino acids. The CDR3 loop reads CASSLFVWGGVYNEQFF. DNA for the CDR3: TGTGCCAGCAGTTTATTTGTTTGGGGGGGCGTATACAATGAGCAGTTCTTC.

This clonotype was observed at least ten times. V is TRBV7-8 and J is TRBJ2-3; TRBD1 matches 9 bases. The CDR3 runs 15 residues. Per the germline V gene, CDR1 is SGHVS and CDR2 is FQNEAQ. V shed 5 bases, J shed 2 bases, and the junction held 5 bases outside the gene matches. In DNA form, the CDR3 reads TGTGCCAGCAGCCCGACAGGGGGTCCCACAGATACGCAGTATTTT. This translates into CASSPTGGPTDTQYF.

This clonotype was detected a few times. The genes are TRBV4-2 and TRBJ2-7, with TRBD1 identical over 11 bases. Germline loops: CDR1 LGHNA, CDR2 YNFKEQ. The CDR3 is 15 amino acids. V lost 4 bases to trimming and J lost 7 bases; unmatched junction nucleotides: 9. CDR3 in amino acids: CASSLQRTGGDEQYF. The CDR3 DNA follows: TGTGCCAGCAGCCTACAGCGGACAGGGGGCGATGAGCAGTACTTC.

The CDR3 is CASSWDTYLYGYTF. CDR3 DNA: TGTGCCAGCAGCTGGGACACCTACCTCTATGGCTACACCTTC. J is TRBJ1-2 and V is TRBV5-5; TRBD1 is a possible D gene (6 bases). V was shortened by 3 bases and J by 4 bases, with 13 bases between the two germline ends. Per the germline V gene, CDR1 is SGHKS and CDR2 is YYEKEE (reference sequence). This CDR3 region has 14 residues.

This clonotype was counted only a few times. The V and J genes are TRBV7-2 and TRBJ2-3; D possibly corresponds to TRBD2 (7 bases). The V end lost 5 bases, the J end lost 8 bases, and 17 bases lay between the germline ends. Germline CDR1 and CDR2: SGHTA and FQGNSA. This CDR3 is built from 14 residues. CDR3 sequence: CASSPGRGRVTQYF. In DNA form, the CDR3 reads TGTGCCAGCAGCCCTGGGCGGGGGCGGGTTACGCAGTATTTT.

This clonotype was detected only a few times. The CDR3 is CASSARQADYGYTF. As DNA, the CDR3 is TGTGCCAGCAGTGCCCGGCAGGCGGACTATGGCTACACCTTC. V and J are TRBV27 and TRBJ1-2, with D hard to call. Looked up from germline, CDR1 is MNHEY and CDR2 is SMNVEV (reference sequence). V dropped 5 bases and J dropped 3 bases, with 13 bases sitting between them. CDR3 length: 14 residues.

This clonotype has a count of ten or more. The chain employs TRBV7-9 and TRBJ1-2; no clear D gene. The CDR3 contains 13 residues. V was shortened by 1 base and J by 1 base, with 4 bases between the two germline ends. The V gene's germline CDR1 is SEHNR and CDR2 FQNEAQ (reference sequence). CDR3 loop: CASSLVGNYGYTF. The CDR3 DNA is TGTGCCAGCAGCTTAGTGGGTAACTATGGCTACACCTTC.